The source of this T cell receptor (beta chain) is a study of blood T cell repertoires in COVID-19. The CDR3 length is 16 residues. Per the germline V gene, CDR1 is SGDLS and CDR2 is YYNGEE. V was shortened by 0 bases and J by 2 bases, with 12 bases between the two germline ends. This clone was found a few times. Original methodology: Reference gene primer amplification yielded estimated nucleated cell counts. The method was immunoSEQ multiplex PCR; TCRdb's version includes in-frame clones alone and lacks a portion of them. V, J and clone size were drawn from that table, and D and trimming were deduced from the DNA. The data hold about 48,000 clones, with about 76% observed a single time.

This sequence joins TRBV9 and TRBJ2-1; D possibly corresponds to TRBD2 (6 bases). The specimen sequenced was peripheral blood. This clonotype was obtained from a human donor with active or convalescent COVID-19. The donor label of this sample is uncertain. This CDR3 reads CASSVASGPTYNEQFF. In nucleotides, the CDR3 is TGTGCCAGCAGCGTAGCAAGCGGGCCCACCTACAATGAGCAGTTCTTC. The whole variable domain, filled in from reference TRBV9 and TRBJ2-1, reads DSGVTQTPKHLITATGQRVTLRCSPRSGDLSVYWYQQSLDQGLQFLIQYYNGEERAKGNILERFSAQQFPDLHSELNLSSLELGDSALYFCASSVASGPTYNEQFFGPGTRLTVL.